These 2 T cell receptor beta chains came from one sample sequenced in a study of blood T cells in healthy people across ages. A J-beta primer mix and a sample-barcoded 5' primer were used in a second PCR of about 7 to 12 cycles. TCRdb used MiXCR to reprocess the 5' RACE reads, holding one entry per CDR3 protein. The data contain about 1.4 million distinct CDR3 sequences, 45% to 70% of them singletons. Material for sequencing was blood. These receptors originate from a man younger than 35 in good health.

This sequence joins TRBV2 and TRBJ2-4; D uncertain. The J call may be in error: the DNA end matches TRBJ2-7 better. The CDR3 consists of 11 residues. The germline gives CDR1 SNHLY, CDR2 FYNNEI. For the CDR3, the DNA is TGTGCCAGCAGGGCCAACTACGAGCAGTACTTC. This sequence encodes CASRANYEQYF.

The V and J genes are TRBV14 and TRBJ1-2; the D gene is possibly TRBD1 (5 bases). The CDR3 is 13 amino acids. V was cut by 6 bases and J by 4 bases, with 12 bases left in between. Germline assignment: CDR1 SGHDN and CDR2 FVKESK. The CDR3 loop reads CASSPGLGYGYTF. CDR3 bases: TGTGCCAGCAGTCCAGGGTTGGGCTATGGCTACACCTTC.